One TCR beta chain is described in this entry. There is no known antigen for this receptor. No clone much larger than this one lies a single base away; base qualities are absent. Collaborating institutions collected whole blood in K2EDTA tubes following their own protocols. Collaborator samples were shipped for TCRbeta analysis as frozen whole blood, isolated PBMCs, or DNA extracted from either sample type. The immunoSEQ Assay, a bias-controlled multiplex PCR, was used to amplify TCRbeta CDR3 regions from genomic DNA. The study's processing was this. The number of nucleated cells in each sample was estimated from the amplification of reference gene primers within the assay. To quantify the absolute abundance of each unique TCRbeta CDR3 rearrangement, sequence reads were collapsed and filtered. For each sample, productive Simpson clonality was calculated as the square root of Simpson's diversity index over productive rearrangements. The table was pulled from immuneACCESS by TCRdb, which kept in-frame rearrangements only. Such tables lose some clones; where checked, under half of the loss comes from unresolved V genes, and the rest has no known cause. The V and J calls and clone size are taken from that table; D and trimming were inferred from the DNA. Counted in this sample were about 79,000 clones; more than 85% of them appeared once. Together, the top ten hold more than 11% of the sample.

This specimen belongs to a study of blood T cell repertoires in COVID-19 (dated by TCRdb to 2018 to 2021). With respect to the entire study: Samples from collaborators originated in the United States, Italy and Spain and spanned both the acute and convalescent phases of COVID-19. The material from the prospective study consisted of cDNA or gDNA derived from T cells, B-cell-depleted T cells, or PBMCs. Subjects who had been exposed to COVID-19, were actively infected with it, or had recovered from it provided the deeply sampled blood TCRbeta repertoires that made up the dataset. A freely available public database, intended as a resource for researchers studying the immune response to SARS-CoV-2, is where the repertoires were released. The samples were drawn from two sources: the first 160 participants of the ongoing ImmuneRACE study, and over 1,000 subjects contributed by 6 global collaborators. Sample metadata almost always included a de-identified subject ID, COVID-19 status, age in years and sex. Where available, HLA class I and class II types were taken from metadata supplied by the sample provider and were not determined by assay-based typing.

The full study reports these points: How much clinical and demographic metadata was included differed by source and by participant, and the metadata was provided uncurated.

Based on the germline V gene (reference sequence), the CDR1 and CDR2 sequences are LNHDA and SQIVND. The trim is 3 bases for V and 7 bases for J, with a gap of 12 bases between the germline ends. There are 13 amino acids in the CDR3, from cysteine to phenylalanine inclusive. Only CDR3 DNA is held: 39 bases, read in frame from base 1. Here the chain combines TRBV19 and TRBJ2-5; matching of 6 bases hints at TRBD1 as the D gene. The origin of this receptor is a man in his 70s with active or convalescent COVID-19. Sequencing was done on a sample of peripheral blood. The CDR3 amino acid sequence is: CASSIAPDRTQYF. In nucleotide form, the sequence is TGTGCCAGTAGTATTGCCCCGGACAGGACCCAGTACTTC.